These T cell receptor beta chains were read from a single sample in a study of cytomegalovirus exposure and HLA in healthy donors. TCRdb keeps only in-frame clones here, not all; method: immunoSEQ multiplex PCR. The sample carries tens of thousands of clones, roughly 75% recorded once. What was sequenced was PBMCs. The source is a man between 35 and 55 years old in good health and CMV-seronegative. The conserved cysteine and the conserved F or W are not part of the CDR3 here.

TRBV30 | AWSPGGDYEQY
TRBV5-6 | ASSQQGGAMAGELF
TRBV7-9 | SSSRAKTGGGEPQH
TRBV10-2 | ASSDPLARTYNEQF
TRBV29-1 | SVAEQGSSEKLF
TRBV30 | AWSEAGALANEKLF
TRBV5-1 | ASGTDNEQF
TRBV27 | ASRRRPAGVETQY
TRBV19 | ASSKQGTEAF
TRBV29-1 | SVEASGREYEQF
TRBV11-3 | ASSLGSNAGKETQY
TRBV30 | AWRPIGSPEAF
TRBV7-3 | ASSLTVPDTQY
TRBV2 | ASSGTSLAKNIQY
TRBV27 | ASSYRVNTEAF
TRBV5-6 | ASSSIIDRNEKLF
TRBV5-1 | ASSSPGQGFNGYT
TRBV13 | ASSPGQGAWMDTEAF
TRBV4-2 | ASSQVGQGNTEAF
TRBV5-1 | ASSLALQQGGGTQY
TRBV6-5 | ASRRQGMGNTIY
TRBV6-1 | ASSPRQVKAF
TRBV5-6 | ASSLAGMRDQPQH
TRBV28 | ASSLRGTSGTDEQF
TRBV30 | ACQLAGGHEQY
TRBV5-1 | ASSSVPGQGLASGYT
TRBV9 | ASSVGTGQETQY
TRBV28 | ASSGSGSSYEQY
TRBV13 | ASSVTGTGAGELF
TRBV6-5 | ATNGGGSYNSPLH
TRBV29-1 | SVARGTYEQY
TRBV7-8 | ASILAGGLYNEQF
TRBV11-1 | ASSLRDSYGYT
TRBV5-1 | ASSLGDSMNTEAF
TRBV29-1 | SVEGLAGGNTGELF
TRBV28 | AGREATNEKLF
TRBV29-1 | SVDLGPNTEAF
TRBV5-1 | ASSLAGVSNQPQH
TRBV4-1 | ASSRGTGGHRGYT
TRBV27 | ASSFGEESPLH
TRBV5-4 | ASSSWGDRVNHEQY
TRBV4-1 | AAAIDRDEQF
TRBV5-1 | ASSFQDPREEKLF
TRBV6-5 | ASSSLQGINSPLH
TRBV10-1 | ASSGNRRYNEQF